Following are 10 T cell receptor beta chains from one sample sequenced in a study of radiotherapy plus CTLA-4 blockade in lung cancer. This table comes from immunoSEQ multiplex PCR, and its TCRdb copy is limited to in-frame clones, with some not included. The sample records approximately 52,000 clones, approximately 80% being singletons. The source material was peripheral blood, sampled from a patient treated with radiotherapy plus ipilimumab. These receptors were obtained from a human donor with non-small cell lung cancer whose response to radiotherapy plus ipilimumab could not be evaluated.

V and J are TRBV5-1 and TRBJ2-3; 8 nucleotides match TRBD2. The CDR3 extends over 17 amino acids. The ends lost 3 bases at V and 0 bases at J; junction bases unmatched: 9. The V gene's germline CDR1 is SGHRS and CDR2 YFSETQ. The CDR3 DNA reads as TGCGCCAGCAGCTCCCTCCTTGGCGGGAGGAGCACAGATACGCAGTATTTT. It specifies CASSSLLGGRSTDTQYF.

The chain uses TRBV5-6 and TRBJ2-5, with no clear D. Per the germline V gene, CDR1 is SGHDT and CDR2 is YYEEEE. The V and J ends lost 4 bases and 2 bases respectively, with 12 bases between them. This CDR3 comprises 14 residues. The DNA of the CDR3 is TGTGCCAGCAGCCCGGAGACGGAACAAGAGACCCAGTACTTC. This encodes CASSPETEQETQYF.

This chain joins TRBV7-9 and TRBJ2-3; a possible D gene is TRBD2 (7 bases). Trimming left V 5 bases short and J 5 bases short, with 20 bases between. Germline CDR1 reads SEHNR; CDR2 reads FQNEAQ (reference sequence). The CDR3 is 16 amino acids. CDR3 loop: CASSPRGGGGIDTQYF. The CDR3 nucleotides are TGTGCCAGCAGCCCGCGTGGGGGCGGGGGCATAGATACGCAGTATTTT.

This chain connects TRBV7-9 to TRBJ2-7; weak D call: TRBD1 (5 bases). The CDR3 length is 12 residues. Germline-derived CDR1 and CDR2 are SEHNR and FQNEAQ (reference sequence). V lost 0 bases and J lost 6, with 6 bases in between. The CDR3 bases are TGTGCCAGCAGCTTAGCAGGGGCCGAGCAGTACTTC. It encodes CASSLAGAEQYF.

The chain combines TRBV11-2 with TRBJ1-6; D unclear. V was cut by 5 bases and J by 4 bases, with 6 bases left in between. The germline CDR1 and CDR2 sequences are SGHAT and FQNNGV. CDR3 length equals 13 residues. CDR3: CASSPRYNSPLHF. The DNA of the CDR3 is TGTGCCAGCAGCCCGCGGTATAATTCACCCCTCCACTTT.

CDR3 region: CASSVAITGGTVNTEAFF. The CDR3 DNA reads as TGTGCCAGCAGCGTCGCTATTACAGGGGGCACCGTTAACACTGAAGCTTTCTTT. V is TRBV9 and J is TRBJ1-1; 9 positions agree with TRBD1. This CDR3 has 18 residues. Germline CDR1 SGDLS, CDR2 YYNGEE. The junction had 13 bases not matched to a gene; V was cut back by 2 bases and J by 2 bases.

The chain joins TRBV6-1 to TRBJ1-5; no firm D call. The CDR3 is 14 amino acids. The V gene's germline CDR1 is MNHNS and CDR2 SASEGT. Trimming shortened V by 7 bases and J by 7 bases, and 17 bases separated the two germline ends. CDR3 coding DNA: TGTGCCAGCATGAGGGAATGGGGAAACCAGCCCCAGCATTTT. This sequence encodes CASMREWGNQPQHF.

The chain is built from TRBV29-1 and TRBJ2-3, with 8 bases that match TRBD1. The germline V gene has CDR1 SQVTM and CDR2 ANQGSEA. The CDR3 is 13 residues long. Trimming cost V 2 bases and J 5 bases; bases outside gene matches: 3. In DNA form, the CDR3 reads TGCAGCGTTGAACAGGGGGCGGGAGATACGCAGTATTTT. This translates into CSVEQGAGDTQYF.

The chain uses TRBV7-6 and TRBJ2-3; D is perhaps TRBD2 (6 bases). Trimming cost V 3 bases and J 1 base, with 11 bases left between them. The CDR3 has 15 amino acids. Germline CDR1 reads SGHVS; CDR2 reads FNYEAQ. The CDR3 DNA sequence: TGTGCCAGCAGCTTGGCCGGGAGCGGCACAGATACGCAGTATTTT. Residues: CASSLAGSGTDTQYF.

The chain combines TRBV6-1 with TRBJ1-5; D not certain. Trimming took off 6 bases at V and 3 bases at J, with 9 bases between the two ends. The CDR3 has 13 residues. CDR1 is MNHNS, CDR2 SASEGT, per germline. The CDR3 region has the DNA TGTGCCAGCAGCGACACAATCAATCAGCCCCAGCATTTT. Translation: CASSDTINQPQHF.